The T cell receptor delta chain under discussion was sequenced for a study of delta chains in infants with herpesvirus infections (TCRdb year 2023). With respect to the entire study: The study prospectively followed a Ugandan infant birth cohort from birth to characterize gammadelta T cell responses to primary cytomegalovirus (CMV) infection. A public fetal Vdelta1/Vgamma8 gammadelta TCR clonotype was searched for in infants infected with CMV after birth. From PBMC, gammadelta TCRs were sequenced for around 19 CMV-infected infants (one congenitally infected) and several CMV-uninfected infants who had sufficient sample available. Infant blood samples fell into approximate age groups of 1.5, 4, 8 and 12 months. Belgian fetal and cord blood gammadelta TCR data that had been published previously were included solely for comparison and were not produced in this cohort. General findings and caveats noted by the study authors: The public clonotype might still be present below the detection limit in CMV-uninfected infants. Within Vdelta1 cells, the frequency of the public clonotype appeared to be inversely correlated with age at infection and to decay rapidly, seemingly not persisting past roughly two months. Of 18 CMV-infected infants, several carried the public Vdelta1 clonotype: the congenitally infected infant plus three who were infected postnatally before 120 days of age. The public clonotype was found only at the first time point after infection and was absent in uninfected infants and in those infected after 120 days. The authors noted a small sample size and no race- or environment-matched controls, since nearly all Ugandans acquire CMV before adulthood.

Comment on this clone: Its target antigen remains unknown. Since a far larger clone is one base different, this is likely a read error. The same CDR3 arises from other DNA sequences in this sample as well.

The protocol used for the library was RT-PCR. To generate TCR cDNA, PBMC RNA underwent reverse transcription with SuperScript II using gamma-chain- and delta-chain-specific primers. cDNA was purified with AMPure XP beads, amplified, and indexed with Illumina adapters using the Nextera XT Index Kit. Sequencing of the gammadelta TCR libraries was done on an Illumina MiSeq using a V2 300-cycle kit. The original pipeline was this. Using MiXCR v2.1.12, CDR3 sequences were assembled, and reads were mapped onto D, J and V genes obtained from GenBank. Repertoire analyses of the CDR3 clonotypes were performed with VDJtools v1.2.1. TCRdb called clones from the public reads with CATT, and repeated DNA sequences were later combined into one row. V and J calls and clone size were set by TCRdb, not the authors. The sample profile shows hundreds of delta-chain clones; 35% to 60% of them were found once. Roughly 20% of the sample is held by the ten biggest clonotypes.

The germline V gene specifies TSWWSYY as CDR1 and QGS as CDR2. From cysteine to phenylalanine, the CDR3 is 19 amino acids long. Only the CDR3 region is kept as DNA, spanning 57 bases read in frame from base 1. In Kampala, Uganda, pregnant women receiving prenatal care were recruited and their infants were enrolled, and documentation of maternal HIV status was required. Weekly visits were made to families, and infant clinical information, oral swabs and peripheral blood were collected beginning at 6 weeks of age and every 4 months thereafter. Blood was drawn into heparin tubes, and PBMC were separated by Ficoll-Paque density gradient centrifugation and then cryopreserved.

The receptor was derived from a human donor who was a Ugandan infant, either HIV-exposed or HIV-unexposed (not recorded which). Specimen: peripheral blood, collected at time point 1 of longitudinal follow-up. This chain is built from TRDV1 and TRDJ1; 13 bases in the middle match TRDD3. The sequenced DNA is TGTGCCCTTGGGGAACTAGAAAGTACTGGGGGATACGGGACCGATAAACTCATCTTT. Translated, this gives CALGELESTGGYGTDKLIF.